This T cell receptor (beta chain) comes out of a study of shared T cell receptors in the human thymus. TCRdb's copy holds only in-frame clones and misses some; the assay was immunoSEQ multiplex PCR. Among 500,000 to 750,000 clones listed, 88% were seen once. This CDR3 is built from 15 residues. Per the germline V gene, CDR1 is MDHEN and CDR2 is SYDVKM. The ends lost 6 bases at V and 6 bases at J; junction bases unmatched: 10. These records were also assigned to another study, of human thymus T cells.

Sequencing was carried out using thymocytes. The origin of this receptor is a boy younger than two with a congenital heart defect. This chain uses TRBV28 with TRBJ1-5; 8 nucleotides match TRBD1. The DNA of the CDR3 is TGTGCCAGCAGCGACCAGGGGGCGCTTATTCAGCCCCAGCATTTT. Translating it yields CASSDQGALIQPQHF.